Given below is one T cell receptor beta chain in context. This clone was detected only once. The antigen it binds to is not known. Nothing much larger sits one base from this clone, and base qualities are not available. This specimen belongs to a study of shared clonotypes between healthy human individuals (dated by TCRdb to 2019 to 2021). Background on the whole study: The cohort included three men and two women between 18 and 49 years of age. The study deeply sequenced blood TCR repertoires of about 5 healthy adults to estimate repertoire size and the extent of clonotype sharing between individuals. Per donor, leukapheresis produced somewhere between about 0.94 and 9.5 billion PBMCs. Per donor, three plates each were used for CD4 naive and CD4 memory, two for CD8 naive, and one for CD8 memory. Libraries were prepared and TCR repertoires were sequenced by different laboratories using diverse techniques, in order to increase sequencing depth and limit assay-specific biases.

The donors were healthy, HIV-negative adults with no recently reported acute infections or vaccinations. Only Caucasian adults living in Nashville, Tennessee, USA were represented among the donors. CD4+ T cells were enriched through magnetic negative selection, after which naive cells were positively selected on CD45RA and the remaining negative fraction served as the memory subset. Blood was collected by leukapheresis, and PBMCs were isolated by Ficoll-Histopaque density gradient centrifugation and then cryopreserved in liquid nitrogen vapor phase. Analytical flow cytometry was used to check the purity and quantity of every magnetically sorted T cell population. Each sorted fraction had its genomic DNA isolated and then quantified by UV absorbance on a Nanodrop 2000c. Broader findings and caveats from the paper: Pairwise subsampling indicated that sequencing depth was expected to affect the degree of clonotype sharing among donors. Even with the large sequencing depth, rarefaction of the sorted-subset datasets indicated that sequencing was incomplete. Across a few donors, 5% to 6% of naive CD4, 3% to 3.5% of naive CD8, under 2.5% of memory CD4, and approximately 0.4% of memory CD8 clonotypes were shared. Sampling was limited to blood, and TCR repertoires in tissue likely differ from TCR repertoires in blood. Naive subsets generally had larger estimated clonotype richness than memory subsets did. Compared with non-shared clonotypes, clonotypes shared by all four sorted-subset donors had higher generation probabilities. Because the study included a small number of donors, the genetic and exposure-history diversity represented was limited.

Using the deep immunoSEQ assay, TCR CDR3 regions were amplified from genomic DNA by multiplex PCR. Genomic DNA extracted from each cell subset was distributed evenly over all wells of several immunoSEQ 96-well plates, and each plate served as one replicate. For sorted subsets, around 200 ng genomic DNA, equal to about 30,000 T cell genomes, was loaded into each replicate PCR. Purified libraries were quantified with a Qubit 3.0 fluorometer, sized on a Bioanalyzer 2100, and re-quantified with the KAPA Library Quantification kit. Each immunoSEQ 96-well plate was sequenced on its own single-read 150-cycle Illumina NextSeq 550 flow cell. In the original analysis: Because the immunoSEQ output held only junctional sequences and lacked quality scores, the filtering could not match the filtering applied to full-length reads. Sequences were annotated with PyIR, a Python wrapper for IgBLAST v1.9, using IMGT germline references to assign V/J genes and CDR3. Reads were removed for weak V/J assignments (E-value above 1e-6), missing CDR3, stop codons, out-of-frame junctions, or ambiguous translated residues. V3J clonotypes were defined as sequences sharing the same inferred V gene, J gene, and CDR3 amino acid sequence. Percentage overlap between repertoires was computed as shared unique clonotypes divided by the size of the smaller repertoire. Repertoire richness was assessed with RTK rarefaction, the Chao1 estimator, and Recon v2.1 estimates of unobserved clonotypes. OLGA was used to compute generation probabilities for all TCRbeta clonotypes that the gDNA method yielded from several donors. The immuneACCESS repertoire file appears here via TCRdb, limited to in-frame rearrangements. These files lack a portion of the clones; in checked studies, under half of the deficit traces to unresolved V genes, and the cause of the others is not known. V and J calls and clone size follow that table, whereas D and trimming were derived from the DNA. This sample comprises 2.5 million or so clones, approximately 90% of them detected only once. Over 0.12% of the sample is in the top ten clones.

From a lookup of the germline V gene, CDR1 and CDR2 are SGHTA and FQGNSA. The CDR3 has 16 amino acids, counting the end cysteine and phenylalanine. The read is trimmed to its CDR3 DNA, 48 bases read in frame from base 1. V drops 2 bases and J drops 0 bases, leaving 14 bases in between. Sequencing used naive CD4+ T cells sorted from blood. Per the publication, the cell subset or site label means: CD45RA+ positively selected. The sequence came from a man aged 18 to 30 in good health. This sequence uses TRBV7-2 and TRBJ2-7; a weak D assignment points to TRBD2 (6 bases agree). The DNA reads TGTGCCAGCAGCTTACTCGGAGCGGGCACCTCCTACGAGCAGTACTTC. Its amino acids are CASSLLGAGTSYEQYF.